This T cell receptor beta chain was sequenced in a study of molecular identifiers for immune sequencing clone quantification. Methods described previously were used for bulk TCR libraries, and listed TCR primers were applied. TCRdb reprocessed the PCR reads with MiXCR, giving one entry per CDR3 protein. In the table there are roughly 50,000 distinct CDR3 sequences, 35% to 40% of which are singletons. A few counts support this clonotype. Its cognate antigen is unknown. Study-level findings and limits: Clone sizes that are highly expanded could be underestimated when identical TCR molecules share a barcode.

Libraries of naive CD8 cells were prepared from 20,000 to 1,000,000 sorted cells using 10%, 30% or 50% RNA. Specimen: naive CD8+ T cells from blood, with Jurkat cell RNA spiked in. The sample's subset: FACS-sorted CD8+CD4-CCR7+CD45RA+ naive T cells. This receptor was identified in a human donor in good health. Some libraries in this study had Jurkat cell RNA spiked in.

The CDR3 region has the DNA TGTGCCAGCAGCTATCCCGTGGGGCCGGGCAATCAGCCCCAGCATTTT. It translates to CASSYPVGPGNQPQHF. The V and J genes are TRBV28 and TRBJ1-5; a weak D match, TRBD1 (5 bases). Trimming left V 6 bases short and J 2 bases short, with 17 bases between. Germline assignment: CDR1 MDHEN and CDR2 SYDVKM. The CDR3 length is 16 residues. Combining the CDR3 with reference TRBV28 and TRBJ1-5 gives the whole variable domain DVKVTQSSRYLVKRTGEKVFLECVQDMDHENMFWYRQDPGLGLRLIYFSYDVKMKEKGDIPEGYSVSREKKERFSLILESASTNQTSMYLCASSYPVGPGNQPQHFGDGTRLSIL.